This T cell receptor (beta chain) came from a study of T cell changes during pregnancy in multiple sclerosis (dated by TCRdb to the late 2010s). Study-wide context: Changes in the T cell repertoire over the course of pregnancy were examined in this study in women with multiple sclerosis.

Preparation of the library involved the immunoSEQ multiplex PCR assay. Held by TCRdb, this immuneACCESS table contains in-frame sequences only and omits some clones. Under half of the omission traces to an unresolved V gene where checked; the cause of the rest is unknown. The sample records about 32,000 clones, more than 70% of which are singletons. The top ten clonotypes cover 5% to 5.5% of the sample. On this clone: Its target antigen remains unknown. No clone much larger than this one lies a single base away; base qualities are absent.

The germline V gene encodes CDR1 SGHDT and CDR2 YYEEEE. The CDR3 runs 13 residues from the cysteine to the phenylalanine. Of the read, only the CDR3 DNA is kept; its 39 bases are in frame from base 1. At the junction V is shortened by 2 bases and J by 4 bases, with 9 bases in between. This receptor was taken from a female donor with multiple sclerosis, enrolled in a pregnancy study. This chain is built from TRBV5-6 and TRBJ1-1, with the identity of the D gene unclear. The sequencing used CD8+ T cells from peripheral blood mononuclear cells, collected in the first trimester of pregnancy. The sequenced DNA: TGTGCCAGCAGCTTTCTAGGGAGCACTGAAGCTTTCTTT. The encoded protein is CASSFLGSTEAFF.